The rows below give T cell receptor beta chains drawn from one sample of a study of identical twins. TCRdb independently ran MiXCR on the 5' RACE reads; one entry per CDR3 protein. In the table there are 1.5 million or so distinct CDR3 sequences, about 31% of which are singletons. Material: cord blood. The source of these receptors is a newborn girl in good health. The CDR3 runs from the conserved cysteine through the conserved F or W. Each record gives: clone size, J gene, D gene, V gene, CDR3 DNA, CDR3 protein. D genes are given only for firm matches. Clone size is shown for a subset of rows, as once, few, many or a class of expanded clone.

clone_size: -
j_call: TRBJ2-7
d_call: -
v_call: TRBV28
cdr3_nt: TGTGCCAGCAGTTCCCAGGGATATACATCCTACGAGCAGTACTTC
cdr3_aa: CASSSQGYTSYEQYF

clone_size: -
j_call: TRBJ2-5
d_call: -
v_call: TRBV20-1
cdr3_nt: TGCAGTGCTAGAAAGGACGACCTCCAAGAGACCCAGTACTTC
cdr3_aa: CSARKDDLQETQYF

clone_size: -
j_call: TRBJ1-2
d_call: -
v_call: TRBV6-6
cdr3_nt: TGTGCCGGCAGTGCTCGACAGGTGCCTCGAGTGGGCTATGGCTACACCTTC
cdr3_aa: CAGSARQVPRVGYGYTF

clone_size: many
j_call: TRBJ2-3
d_call: -
v_call: TRBV28
cdr3_nt: TGTGCCAGCAGTTTCTCCCGCCCCACAGATACGCAGTATTTT
cdr3_aa: CASSFSRPTDTQYF

clone_size: -
j_call: TRBJ2-5
d_call: TRBD2
v_call: TRBV20-1
cdr3_nt: TGCAGTGCCCTGACTAGCGGGGGGGCTGAAAATGAGCAGTACTTC
cdr3_aa: CSALTSGGAENEQYF

clone_size: -
j_call: TRBJ2-2
d_call: -
v_call: TRBV27
cdr3_nt: TGTGCCAGCAGTACCAGACTGACCCTGAGGGAGCTGTTTTTT
cdr3_aa: CASSTRLTLRELFF

clone_size: few
j_call: TRBJ2-1
d_call: TRBD2
v_call: TRBV2
cdr3_nt: TGTGCCAGCAGCCGAAAGAGCGGGGGGGTTTACAATGAGCAGTTCTTC
cdr3_aa: CASSRKSGGVYNEQFF

clone_size: -
j_call: TRBJ1-6
d_call: TRBD1
v_call: TRBV20-1
cdr3_nt: TGCAGTGCGGGACAGGGGAACTATAATTCACCCCTCCACTTT
cdr3_aa: CSAGQGNYNSPLHF

clone_size: many
j_call: TRBJ2-5
d_call: TRBD2
v_call: TRBV4-2
cdr3_nt: TGTGCCAGCAGCCAACTAAGACTAGCGGGTTGGGAGACCCAGTACTTC
cdr3_aa: CASSQLRLAGWETQYF

clone_size: -
j_call: TRBJ2-7
d_call: TRBD2
v_call: TRBV2
cdr3_nt: TGTGCCAGCCTAGCGGGAGGGCCCTACGAGCAGTACTTC
cdr3_aa: CASLAGGPYEQYF

clone_size: -
j_call: TRBJ1-1
d_call: -
v_call: TRBV7-9
cdr3_nt: TGTGCCAGCAGCTTAAGTTCCCGGACATCGGGCACTGAAGCTTTCTTT
cdr3_aa: CASSLSSRTSGTEAFF

clone_size: -
j_call: TRBJ1-2
d_call: TRBD1
v_call: TRBV5-1
cdr3_nt: TGCGCCAGCAGCGGAAACAGGGGGGGCTACACCTTC
cdr3_aa: CASSGNRGGYTF

clone_size: few
j_call: TRBJ2-3
d_call: -
v_call: TRBV5-6
cdr3_nt: TGTGCCAGCAGCTTGAACAGGGCCTTACCCACAGATACGCAGTATTTT
cdr3_aa: CASSLNRALPTDTQYF

clone_size: few
j_call: TRBJ1-2
d_call: -
v_call: TRBV5-1
cdr3_nt: TGCGCCAGCAGCCCAGTGGACAGAGGTACCTATGGCTACACCTTC
cdr3_aa: CASSPVDRGTYGYTF

clone_size: -
j_call: TRBJ1-1
d_call: -
v_call: TRBV10-3
cdr3_nt: TGTGCCATCAAGGGCGGCGGGACTGAAGCTTTCTTT
cdr3_aa: CAIKGGGTEAFF

clone_size: many
j_call: TRBJ1-2
d_call: -
v_call: TRBV20-1
cdr3_nt: TGCAGTGCTAGAGCCCGGGCAAACAGGGGCTACACCTTC
cdr3_aa: CSARARANRGYTF

clone_size: few
j_call: TRBJ2-1
d_call: -
v_call: TRBV12-3/TRBV12-4
cdr3_nt: TGTGCCAGCAGCCGCCCCACATACGAAGGCTCCTACAATGAGCAGTTCTTC
cdr3_aa: CASSRPTYEGSYNEQFF

clone_size: -
j_call: TRBJ2-7
d_call: -
v_call: TRBV12-3/TRBV12-4
cdr3_nt: TGTGCCAGCAGGCCACTAGGGAGCTCCTACGAGCAGTACTTC
cdr3_aa: CASRPLGSSYEQYF

clone_size: few
j_call: TRBJ2-1
d_call: -
v_call: TRBV6-5
cdr3_nt: TGTGCCAGCATTAATCCCTCCTACAATGAGCAGTTCTTC
cdr3_aa: CASINPSYNEQFF

clone_size: -
j_call: TRBJ2-1
d_call: -
v_call: TRBV11-2
cdr3_nt: TGTGCCAGCAGCTTATGGGTCAACAATGAGCAGTTCTTC
cdr3_aa: CASSLWVNNEQFF

clone_size: -
j_call: TRBJ2-1
d_call: -
v_call: TRBV20-1
cdr3_nt: TGCAGTGCTAGAGCGACCGGGCGCCCCTACAATGAGCAGTTCTTC
cdr3_aa: CSARATGRPYNEQFF

clone_size: few
j_call: TRBJ1-2
d_call: -
v_call: TRBV21-1
cdr3_nt: TGTGCCAGCAGCGAAGCTCCCGGGACAGTGAGCGGCTACACCTTC
cdr3_aa: CASSEAPGTVSGYTF

clone_size: -
j_call: TRBJ2-3
d_call: TRBD1
v_call: TRBV10-1
cdr3_nt: TGCGCCAGCAGTGAACCCGGGACAGCCCTCATGAATACGCAGTATTTT
cdr3_aa: CASSEPGTALMNTQYF

clone_size: few
j_call: TRBJ1-5
d_call: -
v_call: TRBV15
cdr3_nt: TGTGCCACCTCACAGGGATATAGCAATCAGCCCCAGCATTTT
cdr3_aa: CATSQGYSNQPQHF

clone_size: -
j_call: TRBJ1-1
d_call: -
v_call: TRBV28
cdr3_nt: TGTGCCAGCAGTTCCGCCGACTTGAACACTGAAGCTTTCTTT
cdr3_aa: CASSSADLNTEAFF

clone_size: -
j_call: TRBJ2-1
d_call: TRBD2
v_call: TRBV13
cdr3_nt: TGTGCCAGCAGCTTCTTCCTCCCGGGACTAGCGGCTATACTATACAATGAGCAGTTCTTC
cdr3_aa: CASSFFLPGLAAILYNEQFF

clone_size: -
j_call: TRBJ2-1
d_call: -
v_call: TRBV11-2
cdr3_nt: TGTGCCAGCAGCTTAGATCGAGTCGATGAGCAGTTCTTC
cdr3_aa: CASSLDRVDEQFF

clone_size: many
j_call: TRBJ2-1
d_call: -
v_call: TRBV13
cdr3_nt: TGTGCCAGCAGCTTACTCTACAATGAGCAGTTCTTC
cdr3_aa: CASSLLYNEQFF

clone_size: many
j_call: TRBJ2-2
d_call: TRBD1
v_call: TRBV2
cdr3_nt: TGTGCCAGCAGACAGGGGGCGAACACCGGGGAGCTGTTTTTT
cdr3_aa: CASRQGANTGELFF

clone_size: many
j_call: TRBJ2-1
d_call: TRBD2
v_call: TRBV20-1
cdr3_nt: TGCAGTGCTTCCTCTAGCGGGGGGGTTCTCTACAATGAGCAGTTCTTC
cdr3_aa: CSASSSGGVLYNEQFF

clone_size: few
j_call: TRBJ2-3
d_call: TRBD2
v_call: TRBV11-2
cdr3_nt: TGTGCCAGCAGCTTATATGTAGCGGGCACCACAGATACGCAGTATTTT
cdr3_aa: CASSLYVAGTTDTQYF

clone_size: few
j_call: TRBJ2-3
d_call: -
v_call: TRBV20-1
cdr3_nt: TGCGCTTGCCGCAGAACTCCTGGGGATACGCAGTATTTT
cdr3_aa: CACRRTPGDTQYF

clone_size: -
j_call: TRBJ2-2
d_call: -
v_call: TRBV3-1
cdr3_nt: TGTGCCAGCAGCCCGGACACCCGAACGCCCGGGGAGCTGTTTTTT
cdr3_aa: CASSPDTRTPGELFF

clone_size: -
j_call: TRBJ1-1
d_call: TRBD1
v_call: TRBV10-3
cdr3_nt: TGTGCCATCAGTGGGACAGGGGGCTTGAACACTGAAGCTTTCTTT
cdr3_aa: CAISGTGGLNTEAFF

clone_size: few
j_call: TRBJ2-3
d_call: TRBD2
v_call: TRBV4-2
cdr3_nt: TGTGCCAGCAGCCAAGATGGGAGGGGTAGCACAGATACGCAGTATTTT
cdr3_aa: CASSQDGRGSTDTQYF

clone_size: few
j_call: TRBJ2-3
d_call: TRBD1
v_call: TRBV28
cdr3_nt: TGTGCCAGCAGTTTATACCAGGGGGCCGCAGATACGCAGTATTTT
cdr3_aa: CASSLYQGAADTQYF

clone_size: -
j_call: TRBJ2-1
d_call: -
v_call: TRBV7-8
cdr3_nt: TGTGCCAGCAGCTTTCAAGACAGGTACAATGAGCAGTTCTTC
cdr3_aa: CASSFQDRYNEQFF

clone_size: -
j_call: TRBJ2-3
d_call: -
v_call: TRBV27
cdr3_nt: TGTGTCAGCAGTACCCACACATCAGATACGCAGTATTTT
cdr3_aa: CVSSTHTSDTQYF

clone_size: few
j_call: TRBJ2-7
d_call: -
v_call: TRBV12-3/TRBV12-4
cdr3_nt: TGTGCCAGCAGCCCAAGGACAACGTACAATGAGCAGTACTTC
cdr3_aa: CASSPRTTYNEQYF

clone_size: few
j_call: TRBJ2-7
d_call: -
v_call: TRBV10-3
cdr3_nt: TGTGCCAACGGACTTACGTCCTACGAGCAGTACTTC
cdr3_aa: CANGLTSYEQYF

clone_size: few
j_call: TRBJ2-7
d_call: TRBD2
v_call: TRBV11-2
cdr3_nt: TGTGCCAGCAGCATAGGGACGTTAGCGGGGGGAAGGACCTACGAGCAGTACTTC
cdr3_aa: CASSIGTLAGGRTYEQYF

clone_size: many
j_call: TRBJ1-2
d_call: TRBD1
v_call: TRBV29-1
cdr3_nt: TGCAGCGTTGACCGACAGGGCAATGGGAATGGCTACACCTTC
cdr3_aa: CSVDRQGNGNGYTF

clone_size: few
j_call: TRBJ2-1
d_call: TRBD1
v_call: TRBV20-1
cdr3_nt: TGCAGTGCCGTGACAGGGGGAGTAAATGAGCAGTTCTTC
cdr3_aa: CSAVTGGVNEQFF

clone_size: few
j_call: TRBJ2-3
d_call: TRBD1
v_call: TRBV10-1
cdr3_nt: TGCGCCAGCAGTGAGGACAGGGCATCAGATACGCAGTATTTT
cdr3_aa: CASSEDRASDTQYF

clone_size: few
j_call: TRBJ2-7
d_call: -
v_call: TRBV7-9
cdr3_nt: TGTGCCAGCAGCTTCGGGACAAAAGGCTACGAGCAGTACTTC
cdr3_aa: CASSFGTKGYEQYF

clone_size: -
j_call: TRBJ2-7
d_call: -
v_call: TRBV20-1
cdr3_nt: TGCAGTGCTAGAGATTCGGAGGGGGCGTCCTACGAGCAGTACTTC
cdr3_aa: CSARDSEGASYEQYF

clone_size: -
j_call: TRBJ2-3
d_call: TRBD2
v_call: TRBV3-1
cdr3_nt: TGTGCCAGCAGACATTGGAGAAGCGGGAGTAGGAATACGCAGTATTTT
cdr3_aa: CASRHWRSGSRNTQYF